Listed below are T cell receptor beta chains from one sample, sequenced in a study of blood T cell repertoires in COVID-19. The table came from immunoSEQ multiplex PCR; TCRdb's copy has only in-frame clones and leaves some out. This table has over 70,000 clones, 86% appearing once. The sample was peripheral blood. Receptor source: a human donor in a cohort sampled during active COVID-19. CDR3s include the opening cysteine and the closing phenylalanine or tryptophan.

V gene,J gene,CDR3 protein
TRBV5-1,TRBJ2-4,CASSTGQGTNIQYF
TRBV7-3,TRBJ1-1,CASSKTRTAPEAFF
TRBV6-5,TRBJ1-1,CASSSTTGHIEAFF
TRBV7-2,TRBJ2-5,CASSGQGGWETQYF
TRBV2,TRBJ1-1,CASSVGQRNTEAFF
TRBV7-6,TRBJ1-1,CASSLQGEMNTEAFF
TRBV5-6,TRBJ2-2,CASSPVGQSHTGELFF
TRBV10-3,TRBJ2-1,CAIRGTGTSYNEQFF
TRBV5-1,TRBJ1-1,CASSPQGAGTEAFF
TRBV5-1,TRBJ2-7,CASSRNDRGNYEQYF
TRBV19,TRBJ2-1,CASSTYRDRGGNEQFF
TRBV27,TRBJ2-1,CASRRPGVGYNEQFF
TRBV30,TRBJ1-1,CAWSFPDRGQTEAFF
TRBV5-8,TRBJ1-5,CASSFGDNQPQHF
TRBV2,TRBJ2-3,CASSERRTSGGTDTQYF
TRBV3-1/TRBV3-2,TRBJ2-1,CASSQEDADNEQFF
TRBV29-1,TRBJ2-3,CSVEDMGLATDTQYF
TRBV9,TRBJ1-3,CASSEHRSLGNTIYF
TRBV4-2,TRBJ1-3,CASRLSGNTIYF
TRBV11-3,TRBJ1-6,CASRTLRQGGNSPLHF
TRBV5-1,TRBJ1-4,CASSLVSRALNEKLFF
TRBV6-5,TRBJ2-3,CASTGSTDTQYF
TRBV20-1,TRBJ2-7,CSARAGHEQYF
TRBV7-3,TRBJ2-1,CASSPGGSFDEQFF
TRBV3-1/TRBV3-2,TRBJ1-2,CASSQDHQGAYGYTF
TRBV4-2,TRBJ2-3,CASSQGGGIITDTQYF
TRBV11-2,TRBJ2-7,CASSLMINAGGGSEQYF
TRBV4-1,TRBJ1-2,CASSRSDRDVLYGYTF
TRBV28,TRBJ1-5,CASSLYPPPASQHF
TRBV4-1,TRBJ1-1,CASSHREDRHTLNTEAFF
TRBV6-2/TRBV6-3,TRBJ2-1,CASSYSIAGGLSYNEQFF
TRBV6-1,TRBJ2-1,CASSESPSGGSYNEQFF
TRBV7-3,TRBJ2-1,CASSWTSGQTYNEQFF
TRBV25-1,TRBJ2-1,CASSENSNEQFF
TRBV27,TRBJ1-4,CASSFGRGEKLFF
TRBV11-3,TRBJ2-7,CASSLGSNYEQYF
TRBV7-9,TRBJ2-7,CASSPGWSGGASAQYF
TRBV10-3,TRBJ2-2,CAAGGDTGELFF
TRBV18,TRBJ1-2,CASSLDRQAYGYTF
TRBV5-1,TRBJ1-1,CASSFNGMNTEAFF
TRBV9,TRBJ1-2,CASSVGGSGQDFNYGYTF
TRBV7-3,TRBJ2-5,CASSPYGGSFQETQYF
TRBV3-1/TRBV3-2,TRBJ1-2,CASSRGQINYGYTF
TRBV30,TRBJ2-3,CAWSRDTDTQYF
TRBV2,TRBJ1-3,CARSGAGNTIYF
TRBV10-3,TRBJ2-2,CAIRVAERSGELFF
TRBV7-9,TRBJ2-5,CASSFSGGAETQYF
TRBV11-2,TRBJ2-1,CASSSGSYNEQFF
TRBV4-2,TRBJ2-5,CASSQPGTAKETQYF
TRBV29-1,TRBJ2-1,CSVTQGWDIAGANSYNEQFF
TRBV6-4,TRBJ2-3,CASSPGLVFADTQYF
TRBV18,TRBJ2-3,CASSPTSGGDTQYF
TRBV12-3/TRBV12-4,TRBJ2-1,CASSLNPQGEQFF
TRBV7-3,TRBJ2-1,CASSLTTSGVNEQFF
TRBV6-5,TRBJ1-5,CASMRDTYQPQHF
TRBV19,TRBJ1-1,CASSIDRVTEAFF
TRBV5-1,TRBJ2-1,CASSLLFVAGSYNEQFF